A single sample is the source of the 3 T cell receptor beta chains below, sequenced in a study of cytomegalovirus exposure and HLA in healthy donors. The primer mix had 60 Vbeta and 13 Jbeta primers. Assay used: immunoSEQ multiplex PCR; TCRdb lists only in-frame clones, some missing. Here the sample spans more than 110,000 clones, nearly 10% being singletons. Sequencing was performed on PBMCs. The receptors were sampled from a man aged 45-65 years in good health and CMV-seronegative.

This clone was observed a few times. This chain uses TRBV19 with TRBJ1-5, with TRBD1 as a possible D gene (5 bases). CDR3 length: 15 residues. Germline V gene data show CDR1 as LNHDA and CDR2 as SQIVND (reference sequence). V lost 6 bases, J lost 4 bases, and 16 bases lay in between. The CDR3, as DNA: TGTGCCAGTAGACCCCCAGGGCAGGGAAATCAGCCCCAGCATTTT. It specifies CASRPPGQGNQPQHF.

This clone appeared a few times. V and J are TRBV11-2 and TRBJ1-2, with D unclear. The CDR3 extends over 15 amino acids. CDR1 and CDR2 (germline): SGHAT, FQNNGV. The V end lost 5 bases, the J end lost 1 base, and 14 bases lay between the germline ends. This chain's CDR3 is CASSPRLENNYGYTF. CDR3 sequence (DNA): TGTGCCAGCAGCCCCCGTTTAGAAAATAACTATGGCTACACCTTC.

This clone was counted only a few times. The chain couples TRBV30 to TRBJ1-2, with D possibly being TRBD1 (6 bases). Germline-derived CDR1 and CDR2 are GTSNPN and SVGIG (reference sequence). The germline V and J ends were trimmed by 0 bases and 5 bases, with 13 bases remaining between them. This CDR3 has 14 amino acids. CDR3: CAWSVSTQGYGYTF. Written as DNA, the CDR3 is TGTGCCTGGAGTGTATCGACCCAGGGGTATGGCTACACCTTC.